Each of the 6 T cell receptor beta chains below was sequenced from the same sample in a study of OX40 agonist ivuxolimab in advanced cancers. Assay: immunoSEQ multiplex PCR; the TCRdb copy retains only in-frame clones and omits some. The profile shows about 64,000 clones, around 88% of them singletons. This specimen consisted of CD4+ or CD8+ T cells sorted from blood, obtained in a trial of the OX40 agonist ivuxolimab. These receptors were taken from an adult with an advanced solid tumor such as melanoma, head and neck, liver or kidney cancer.

The gene calls are TRBV18 and TRBJ2-6; D is possibly TRBD1 (6 bases). The CDR3 is 18 residues long. The germline V and J ends were trimmed by 4 bases and 0 bases, with 16 bases remaining between them. CDR1 is KGHSH and CDR2 is LQKENI in the germline V gene. The CDR3 DNA reads as TGTGCCAGCTCACTTACAATGACAGGTAGCTCTGGGGCCAACGTCCTGACTTTC. Amino acid sequence: CASSLTMTGSSGANVLTF.

Here the CDR3 DNA reads TGTGCCAGCAGTTACTTCGTGGGATCGGAAGCTTTCTTT. Residues: CASSYFVGSEAFF. The chain carries TRBV6-5 and TRBJ1-1, with unresolved D. The CDR3 runs 13 residues. V lost 1 base and J lost 8, with 11 bases in between. The germline gives CDR1 MNHEY, CDR2 SVGAGI.

This chain connects TRBV28 to TRBJ1-2; TRBD1 matches 8 bases. There are 11 residues in the CDR3. The germline gives CDR1 MDHEN, CDR2 SYDVKM. V was pared by 10 bases and J by 8 bases, with 6 bases of the junction left unmatched. CDR3: CAILTGEGYTF. The DNA for the CDR3 is TGTGCCATCTTGACAGGGGAAGGCTACACCTTC.

J is TRBJ1-4 and V is TRBV10-3; D is undetermined. V dropped 8 bases and J dropped 8 bases, with 12 bases sitting between them. CDR1 and CDR2 (germline): ENHRY, SYGVKD. The CDR3 extends over 12 amino acids. CDR3 residues: CAIGPGGEKLFF. The CDR3 nucleotides read TGTGCCATCGGCCCCGGAGGAGAAAAACTGTTTTTT.

In this sample, this clone turned up once. V and J are TRBV7-2 and TRBJ2-1; D might be TRBD1 (5 bases). The CDR3 is 15 residues long. Germline CDR1 is SGHTA and CDR2 is FQGNSA. Trimming took off 5 bases at V and 9 bases at J, with 20 bases between the two ends. The CDR3: CASSVGQNLVREQFF. CDR3 DNA: TGTGCCAGCAGCGTCGGACAAAATTTGGTCCGTGAGCAGTTCTTC.

V is TRBV18 and J is TRBJ1-1; 7 bases align to TRBD1. The CDR3 extends over 13 amino acids. V lost 1 base to trimming and J lost 6 bases; unmatched junction nucleotides: 2. Germline V CDR1 and CDR2: KGHSH, LQKENI. The DNA of the CDR3 is TGTGCCAGCTCACCACAGGGACAGTCTGAAGCTTTCTTT. Its protein is CASSPQGQSEAFF.